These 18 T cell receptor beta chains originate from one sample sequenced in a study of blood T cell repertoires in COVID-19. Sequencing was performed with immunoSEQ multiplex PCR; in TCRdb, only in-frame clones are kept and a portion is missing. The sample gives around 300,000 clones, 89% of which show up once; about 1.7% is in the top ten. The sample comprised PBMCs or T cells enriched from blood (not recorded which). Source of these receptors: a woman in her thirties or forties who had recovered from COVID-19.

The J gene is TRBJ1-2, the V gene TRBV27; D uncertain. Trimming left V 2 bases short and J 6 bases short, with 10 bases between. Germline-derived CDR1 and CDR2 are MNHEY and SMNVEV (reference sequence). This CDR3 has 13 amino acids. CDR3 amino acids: CASSLAGVHGYTF. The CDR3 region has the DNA TGTGCCAGCAGTTTAGCCGGGGTTCATGGCTACACCTTC.

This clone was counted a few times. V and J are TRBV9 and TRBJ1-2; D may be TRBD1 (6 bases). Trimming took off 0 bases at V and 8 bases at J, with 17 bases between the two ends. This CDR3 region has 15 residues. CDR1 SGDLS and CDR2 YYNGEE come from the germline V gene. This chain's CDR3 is CASSVEAGALRGYTF. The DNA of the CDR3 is TGTGCCAGCAGCGTAGAAGCGGGGGCATTGCGAGGCTACACCTTC.

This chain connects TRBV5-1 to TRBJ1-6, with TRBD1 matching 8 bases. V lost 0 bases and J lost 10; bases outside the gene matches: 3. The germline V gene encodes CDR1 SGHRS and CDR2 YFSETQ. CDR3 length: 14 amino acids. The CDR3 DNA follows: TGCGCCAGCAGCTTGGAGACAGGGGCATCACCCCTCCACTTT. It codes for CASSLETGASPLHF. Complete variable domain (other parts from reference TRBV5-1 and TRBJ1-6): KAGVTQTPRYLIKTRGQQVTLSCSPISGHRSVSWYQQTPGQGLQFLFEYFSETQRNKGNFPGRFSGRQFSNSRSEMNVSTLELGDSALYLCASSLETGASPLHFGNGTRLTVT.

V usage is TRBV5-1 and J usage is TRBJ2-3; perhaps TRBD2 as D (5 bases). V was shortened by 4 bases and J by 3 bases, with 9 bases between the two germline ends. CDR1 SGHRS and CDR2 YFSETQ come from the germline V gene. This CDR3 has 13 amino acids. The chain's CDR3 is CASSTRGTDTQYF. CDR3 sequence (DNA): TGCGCCAGCAGCACCCGGGGAACAGATACGCAGTATTTT.

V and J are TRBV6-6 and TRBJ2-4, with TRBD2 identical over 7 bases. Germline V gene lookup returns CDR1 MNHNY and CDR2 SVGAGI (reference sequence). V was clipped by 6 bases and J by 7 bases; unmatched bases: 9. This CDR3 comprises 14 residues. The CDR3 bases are TGTGCCAGCAGACCTAGCGGACAAGACAACATTCAGTACTTC. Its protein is CASRPSGQDNIQYF.

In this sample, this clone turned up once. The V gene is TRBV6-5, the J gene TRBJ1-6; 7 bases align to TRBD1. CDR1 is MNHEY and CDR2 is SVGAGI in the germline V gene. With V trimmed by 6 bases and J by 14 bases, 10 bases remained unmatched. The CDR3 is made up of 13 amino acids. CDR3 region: CASSRDSQGTLHF. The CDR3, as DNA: TGTGCCAGCAGCCGGGACAGTCAGGGAACCCTCCACTTT.

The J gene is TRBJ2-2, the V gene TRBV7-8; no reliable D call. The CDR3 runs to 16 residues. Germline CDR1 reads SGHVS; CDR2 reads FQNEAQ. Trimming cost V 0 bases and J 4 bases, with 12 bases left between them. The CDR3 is CASSLALSIATGELFF. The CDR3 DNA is TGTGCCAGCAGCTTAGCGCTAAGTATAGCCACCGGGGAGCTGTTTTTT.

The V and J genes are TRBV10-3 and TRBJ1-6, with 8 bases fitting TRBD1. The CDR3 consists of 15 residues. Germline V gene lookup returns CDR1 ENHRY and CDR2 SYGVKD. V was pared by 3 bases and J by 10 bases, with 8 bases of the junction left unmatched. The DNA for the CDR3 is TGTGCCATCAGTGATGACGGCAGGGGGCACTCACCCCTCCACTTT. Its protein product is CAISDDGRGHSPLHF.

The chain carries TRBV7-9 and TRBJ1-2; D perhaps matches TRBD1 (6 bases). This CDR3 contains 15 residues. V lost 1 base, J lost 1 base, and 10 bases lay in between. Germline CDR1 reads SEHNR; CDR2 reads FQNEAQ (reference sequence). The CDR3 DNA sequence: TGTGCCAGCAGCTTAGAAGGACAGAGTAACTATGGCTACACCTTC. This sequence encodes CASSLEGQSNYGYTF.

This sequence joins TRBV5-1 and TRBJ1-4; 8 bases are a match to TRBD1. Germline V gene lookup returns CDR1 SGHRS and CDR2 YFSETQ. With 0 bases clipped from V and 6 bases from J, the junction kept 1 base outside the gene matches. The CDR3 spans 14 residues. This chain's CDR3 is CASSLEGQDEKLFF. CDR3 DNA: TGCGCCAGCAGCTTGGAGGGACAGGATGAAAAACTGTTTTTT. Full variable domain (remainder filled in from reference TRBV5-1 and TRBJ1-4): KAGVTQTPRYLIKTRGQQVTLSCSPISGHRSVSWYQQTPGQGLQFLFEYFSETQRNKGNFPGRFSGRQFSNSRSEMNVSTLELGDSALYLCASSLEGQDEKLFFGSGTQLSVL.

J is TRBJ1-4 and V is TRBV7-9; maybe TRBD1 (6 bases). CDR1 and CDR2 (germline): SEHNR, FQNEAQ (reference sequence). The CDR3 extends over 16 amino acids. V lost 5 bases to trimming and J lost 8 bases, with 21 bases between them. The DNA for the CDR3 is TGTGCCAGCAGCAGAACGCAGGGGAAGGGCGGGGAAAAACTGTTTTTT. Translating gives CASSRTQGKGGEKLFF. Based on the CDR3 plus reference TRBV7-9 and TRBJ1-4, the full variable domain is DTGVSQNPRHKITKRGQNVTFRCDPISEHNRLYWYRQTLGQGPEFLTYFQNEAQLEKSRLLSDRFSAERPKGSFSTLEIQRTEQGDSAMYLCASSRTQGKGGEKLFFGSGTQLSVL.

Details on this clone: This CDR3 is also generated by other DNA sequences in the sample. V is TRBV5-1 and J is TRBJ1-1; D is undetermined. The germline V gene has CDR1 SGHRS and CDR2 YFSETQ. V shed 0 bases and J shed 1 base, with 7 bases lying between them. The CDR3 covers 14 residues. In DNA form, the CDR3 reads TGCGCCAGCAGCTTGGGGGCTGCGAACACTGAAGCTTTCTTT. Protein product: CASSLGAANTEAFF.

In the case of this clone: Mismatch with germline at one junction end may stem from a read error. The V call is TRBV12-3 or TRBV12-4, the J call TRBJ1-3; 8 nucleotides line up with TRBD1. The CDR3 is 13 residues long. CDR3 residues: CASSLDTTGERNF. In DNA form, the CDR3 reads TGTGCCAGCAGTTTAGACACGACAGGGGAGAGGAATTTT.

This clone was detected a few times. The CDR3 here is CASSQDHMNTEAFF. In DNA, the CDR3 is TGTGCCAGCAGCCAAGACCACATGAACACTGAAGCTTTCTTT. The rearrangement joins TRBV3-1 (or the pseudogene TRBV3-2) to TRBJ1-1; D remains ambiguous. The V end was cut by 0 bases, the J end by 0 bases, with 5 bases between. Per the germline V gene, CDR1 is LGHDT and CDR2 is YNNKEL (reference sequence). CDR3 length: 14 residues.

The CDR3 reads CASSLRMSDTQYF. In DNA form, the CDR3 reads TGTGCCAGCAGCTTACGTATGTCAGATACGCAGTATTTT. J is TRBJ2-3 and V is TRBV7-9, with D uncertain. Trimming pared 2 bases from V and 4 bases from J, leaving 7 bases between. CDR1 and CDR2 from the germline V gene are SEHNR and FQNEAQ (reference sequence). The CDR3 sequence is 13 residues long.

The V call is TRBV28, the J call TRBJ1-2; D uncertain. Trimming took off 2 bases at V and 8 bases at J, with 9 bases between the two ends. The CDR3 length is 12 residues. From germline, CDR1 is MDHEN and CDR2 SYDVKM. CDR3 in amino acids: CASSLEGKGYTF. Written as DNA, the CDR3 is TGTGCCAGCAGTTTAGAGGGTAAAGGCTACACCTTC.

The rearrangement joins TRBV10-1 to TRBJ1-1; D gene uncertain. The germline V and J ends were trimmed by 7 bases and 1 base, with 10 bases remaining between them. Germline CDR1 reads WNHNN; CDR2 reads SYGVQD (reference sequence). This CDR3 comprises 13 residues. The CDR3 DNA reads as TGCGCCAGCAAGGCGACTAGGAACACTGAAGCTTTCTTT. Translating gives CASKATRNTEAFF.

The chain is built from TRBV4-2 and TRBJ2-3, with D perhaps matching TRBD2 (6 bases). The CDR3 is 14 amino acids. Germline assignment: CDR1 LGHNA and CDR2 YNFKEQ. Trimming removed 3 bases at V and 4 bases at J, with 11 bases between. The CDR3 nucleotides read TGTGCCAGCAGCCAGGGCGGGACGCCAGATACGCAGTATTTT. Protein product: CASSQGGTPDTQYF.